This T cell receptor beta chain was recorded in a study of PD-L1 blockade in urothelial cancer. The J segment lost 5 bases and the V segment lost 4 bases, leaving 9 bases of the junction unmatched. The germline CDR1 and CDR2 sequences are KGHSH and LQKENI. This CDR3 region has 16 residues. Sequencing was performed with immunoSEQ multiplex PCR; in TCRdb, only in-frame clones are kept and a portion is missing. The sample records 100,000 or so clones, around 90% being singletons. The chain employs TRBV18 and TRBJ1-1, with 11 positions matching TRBD1. Material: PBMCs, obtained around atezolizumab (anti-PD-L1) treatment. The clonotype was recovered from a woman aged 80 or older with urothelial cancer. The CDR3, as DNA: TGTGCCAGCTCACTGAATGCTGGGACAGGGGGAACTGAAGCTTTCTTT. Translated: CASSLNAGTGGTEAFF.